The source of this T cell receptor (beta chain) is a study of blood T cells in healthy people across ages. This clonotype was seen a few times. CDR3 length equals 11 residues. Alongside a J-beta primer mix, a sample-barcoded 5' primer served in a second PCR lasting roughly 6 to 11 cycles. Individual samples furnished no less than 3 million CDR3-containing paired-end reads apiece. TCRdb called the 5' RACE reads again in MiXCR, with one record for every CDR3 protein. Among about 620,000 distinct CDR3 sequences listed, roughly 21% were seen once. Sequencing was carried out using blood. V is TRBV21-1 and J is TRBJ2-5. The closer fit of TRBJ2-7 to the DNA end suggests the J call may be wrong. TRBV21-1 is a recognized pseudogene. This TCR was sampled from a man aged 65-85 years in good health. The CDR3 bases are TGTGCCAGCAAGGAACCCTACGAGCAGTACTTC. Translated: CASKEPYEQYF.